These 10 T cell receptor beta chains share one sample of origin, sequenced in a study of shared clonotypes between healthy human individuals. TCRdb's copy holds only in-frame clones and misses some; the assay was immunoSEQ multiplex PCR. The sample contains fewer than 600,000 clones, about four fifths of which appear only once. Specimen: PBMCs. The receptors were gathered from a woman in her forties in good health. Some clones in this sample may be carry-over from other donors' samples.

The V and J genes are TRBV20-1 and TRBJ2-7; D tentatively reads TRBD1 or TRBD2 (7 bases each). This CDR3 spans 11 amino acids. CDR1 is DFQATT and CDR2 is SNEGSKA in the germline V gene (reference sequence). V shed 2 bases and J shed 7 bases, with 9 bases lying between them. The CDR3 nucleotides read TGCAGTGCTAGACAGGGGGGGGAGCAGTACTTC. Protein sequence: CSARQGGEQYF.

This clone was recorded once. The chain recombines TRBV28 with TRBJ2-1; 11 positions match TRBD2. The germline gives CDR1 MDHEN, CDR2 SYDVKM. V was pared by 5 bases and J by 7 bases, with 7 bases of the junction left unmatched. The CDR3 has 15 amino acids. The CDR3 loop reads CASSPLAGGMNEQFF. The CDR3, as DNA: TGTGCCAGCAGTCCATTAGCGGGAGGGATGAATGAGCAGTTCTTC.

The chain couples TRBV28 to TRBJ2-1, with 13 bases matching TRBD2. Germline CDR1 reads MDHEN; CDR2 reads SYDVKM. This CDR3 has 17 residues. The V gene end was trimmed by 5 bases and the J gene end by 1 base; junction bases not matched to a gene: 5. The CDR3 DNA follows: TGTGCCAGCAGTCCGAGGACTAGCGGGAGTTCCTACAATGAGCAGTTCTTC. Amino acid sequence: CASSPRTSGSSYNEQFF.

V usage is TRBV21-1 and J usage is TRBJ2-7; the tabulated D call, TRBD1, remains unverified against the DNA. TRBV21-1 is marked as a pseudogene. This CDR3 contains 14 residues. The CDR3 coding sequence is TGTGCCAGCAGCCCGCAGCAGGGTTTCTACGAGCAGTACTTC. This gives the protein CASSPQQGFYEQYF.

This chain links TRBV6-5 with TRBJ1-2; D not certain. Germline CDR1 reads MNHEY; CDR2 reads SVGAGI. CDR3 size: 13 residues. V was cut by 10 bases and J by 4 bases, with 16 bases left in between. DNA of the CDR3: TGTGCCACTGGTCTACAGCCTGCCTATGGCTACACCTTC. This sequence encodes CATGLQPAYGYTF.

V usage is TRBV7-9 and J usage is TRBJ2-2; 9 nucleotides align to TRBD1. The V gene end was trimmed by 5 bases and the J gene end by 6 bases; junction bases not matched to a gene: 13. The CDR3 runs 17 residues. Germline V gene sequence: CDR1 SEHNR, CDR2 FQNEAQ (reference sequence). CDR3 bases: TGTGCCAGCAGCAACGGGACAGGGAATTCCTTCCCCGGGGAGCTGTTTTTT. Translated: CASSNGTGNSFPGELFF. Filled out from reference TRBV7-9 and TRBJ2-2, the complete variable domain reads DTGVSQNPRHKITKRGQNVTFRCDPISEHNRLYWYRQTLGQGPEFLTYFQNEAQLEKSRLLSDRFSAERPKGSFSTLEIQRTEQGDSAMYLCASSNGTGNSFPGELFFGEGSRLTVL.

This chain connects TRBV5-4 to TRBJ2-1; D is unclear. The V gene lost 4 bases and the J gene lost 5 bases, with 13 bases spanning the gap. Germline assignment: CDR1 SGHNT and CDR2 YYREEE (reference sequence). The CDR3 runs 14 residues. As DNA, the CDR3 is TGTGCCAGCAGCCTGAGTCACGGAAACAATGAGCAGTTCTTC. It codes for CASSLSHGNNEQFF.

V is TRBV4-2 and J is TRBJ2-7; tentatively, D is TRBD1 or TRBD2 (5 bases each). Trimming took 1 base from V and 2 from J, leaving 15 bases between them. This CDR3 has 16 residues. CDR1 LGHNA and CDR2 YNFKEQ come from the germline V gene. The CDR3 DNA is TGTGCCAGCAGCCAAGGGGGTGGGGACGTCCCCTACGAGCAGTACTTC. It is translated as CASSQGGGDVPYEQYF.

The rearrangement joins TRBV7-8 to TRBJ2-7; D not certain. The V and J ends lost 6 bases and 5 bases respectively, with 23 bases between them. Germline loops: CDR1 SGHVS, CDR2 FQNEAQ. The CDR3 has 16 amino acids. The CDR3 DNA is TGTGCCAGCAGTTACCCCCCGTCGGGCCAGAAACACGAGCAGTACTTC. Amino acids: CASSYPPSGQKHEQYF. Looking up the rest from reference TRBV7-8 and TRBJ2-7 gives the full variable domain: GAGVSQSPRYKVAKRGQDVALRCDPISGHVSLFWYQQALGQGPEFLTYFQNEAQLDKSGLPSDRFFAERPEGSVSTLKIQRTQQEDSAVYLCASSYPPSGQKHEQYFGPGTRLTVT.

The CDR3 nucleotides are TGCGCCAGCAGCCAGCGGGCTGCCTACAATGAGCAGTTCTTC. Its protein is CASSQRAAYNEQFF. This rearrangement joins TRBV4-1 to TRBJ2-1; D is possibly TRBD2 (5 bases). With 3 bases removed from V and 2 bases from J, the gap between germline ends came to 8 bases. CDR3 length: 14 amino acids. CDR1 MGHRA and CDR2 YSYEKL come from the germline V gene.